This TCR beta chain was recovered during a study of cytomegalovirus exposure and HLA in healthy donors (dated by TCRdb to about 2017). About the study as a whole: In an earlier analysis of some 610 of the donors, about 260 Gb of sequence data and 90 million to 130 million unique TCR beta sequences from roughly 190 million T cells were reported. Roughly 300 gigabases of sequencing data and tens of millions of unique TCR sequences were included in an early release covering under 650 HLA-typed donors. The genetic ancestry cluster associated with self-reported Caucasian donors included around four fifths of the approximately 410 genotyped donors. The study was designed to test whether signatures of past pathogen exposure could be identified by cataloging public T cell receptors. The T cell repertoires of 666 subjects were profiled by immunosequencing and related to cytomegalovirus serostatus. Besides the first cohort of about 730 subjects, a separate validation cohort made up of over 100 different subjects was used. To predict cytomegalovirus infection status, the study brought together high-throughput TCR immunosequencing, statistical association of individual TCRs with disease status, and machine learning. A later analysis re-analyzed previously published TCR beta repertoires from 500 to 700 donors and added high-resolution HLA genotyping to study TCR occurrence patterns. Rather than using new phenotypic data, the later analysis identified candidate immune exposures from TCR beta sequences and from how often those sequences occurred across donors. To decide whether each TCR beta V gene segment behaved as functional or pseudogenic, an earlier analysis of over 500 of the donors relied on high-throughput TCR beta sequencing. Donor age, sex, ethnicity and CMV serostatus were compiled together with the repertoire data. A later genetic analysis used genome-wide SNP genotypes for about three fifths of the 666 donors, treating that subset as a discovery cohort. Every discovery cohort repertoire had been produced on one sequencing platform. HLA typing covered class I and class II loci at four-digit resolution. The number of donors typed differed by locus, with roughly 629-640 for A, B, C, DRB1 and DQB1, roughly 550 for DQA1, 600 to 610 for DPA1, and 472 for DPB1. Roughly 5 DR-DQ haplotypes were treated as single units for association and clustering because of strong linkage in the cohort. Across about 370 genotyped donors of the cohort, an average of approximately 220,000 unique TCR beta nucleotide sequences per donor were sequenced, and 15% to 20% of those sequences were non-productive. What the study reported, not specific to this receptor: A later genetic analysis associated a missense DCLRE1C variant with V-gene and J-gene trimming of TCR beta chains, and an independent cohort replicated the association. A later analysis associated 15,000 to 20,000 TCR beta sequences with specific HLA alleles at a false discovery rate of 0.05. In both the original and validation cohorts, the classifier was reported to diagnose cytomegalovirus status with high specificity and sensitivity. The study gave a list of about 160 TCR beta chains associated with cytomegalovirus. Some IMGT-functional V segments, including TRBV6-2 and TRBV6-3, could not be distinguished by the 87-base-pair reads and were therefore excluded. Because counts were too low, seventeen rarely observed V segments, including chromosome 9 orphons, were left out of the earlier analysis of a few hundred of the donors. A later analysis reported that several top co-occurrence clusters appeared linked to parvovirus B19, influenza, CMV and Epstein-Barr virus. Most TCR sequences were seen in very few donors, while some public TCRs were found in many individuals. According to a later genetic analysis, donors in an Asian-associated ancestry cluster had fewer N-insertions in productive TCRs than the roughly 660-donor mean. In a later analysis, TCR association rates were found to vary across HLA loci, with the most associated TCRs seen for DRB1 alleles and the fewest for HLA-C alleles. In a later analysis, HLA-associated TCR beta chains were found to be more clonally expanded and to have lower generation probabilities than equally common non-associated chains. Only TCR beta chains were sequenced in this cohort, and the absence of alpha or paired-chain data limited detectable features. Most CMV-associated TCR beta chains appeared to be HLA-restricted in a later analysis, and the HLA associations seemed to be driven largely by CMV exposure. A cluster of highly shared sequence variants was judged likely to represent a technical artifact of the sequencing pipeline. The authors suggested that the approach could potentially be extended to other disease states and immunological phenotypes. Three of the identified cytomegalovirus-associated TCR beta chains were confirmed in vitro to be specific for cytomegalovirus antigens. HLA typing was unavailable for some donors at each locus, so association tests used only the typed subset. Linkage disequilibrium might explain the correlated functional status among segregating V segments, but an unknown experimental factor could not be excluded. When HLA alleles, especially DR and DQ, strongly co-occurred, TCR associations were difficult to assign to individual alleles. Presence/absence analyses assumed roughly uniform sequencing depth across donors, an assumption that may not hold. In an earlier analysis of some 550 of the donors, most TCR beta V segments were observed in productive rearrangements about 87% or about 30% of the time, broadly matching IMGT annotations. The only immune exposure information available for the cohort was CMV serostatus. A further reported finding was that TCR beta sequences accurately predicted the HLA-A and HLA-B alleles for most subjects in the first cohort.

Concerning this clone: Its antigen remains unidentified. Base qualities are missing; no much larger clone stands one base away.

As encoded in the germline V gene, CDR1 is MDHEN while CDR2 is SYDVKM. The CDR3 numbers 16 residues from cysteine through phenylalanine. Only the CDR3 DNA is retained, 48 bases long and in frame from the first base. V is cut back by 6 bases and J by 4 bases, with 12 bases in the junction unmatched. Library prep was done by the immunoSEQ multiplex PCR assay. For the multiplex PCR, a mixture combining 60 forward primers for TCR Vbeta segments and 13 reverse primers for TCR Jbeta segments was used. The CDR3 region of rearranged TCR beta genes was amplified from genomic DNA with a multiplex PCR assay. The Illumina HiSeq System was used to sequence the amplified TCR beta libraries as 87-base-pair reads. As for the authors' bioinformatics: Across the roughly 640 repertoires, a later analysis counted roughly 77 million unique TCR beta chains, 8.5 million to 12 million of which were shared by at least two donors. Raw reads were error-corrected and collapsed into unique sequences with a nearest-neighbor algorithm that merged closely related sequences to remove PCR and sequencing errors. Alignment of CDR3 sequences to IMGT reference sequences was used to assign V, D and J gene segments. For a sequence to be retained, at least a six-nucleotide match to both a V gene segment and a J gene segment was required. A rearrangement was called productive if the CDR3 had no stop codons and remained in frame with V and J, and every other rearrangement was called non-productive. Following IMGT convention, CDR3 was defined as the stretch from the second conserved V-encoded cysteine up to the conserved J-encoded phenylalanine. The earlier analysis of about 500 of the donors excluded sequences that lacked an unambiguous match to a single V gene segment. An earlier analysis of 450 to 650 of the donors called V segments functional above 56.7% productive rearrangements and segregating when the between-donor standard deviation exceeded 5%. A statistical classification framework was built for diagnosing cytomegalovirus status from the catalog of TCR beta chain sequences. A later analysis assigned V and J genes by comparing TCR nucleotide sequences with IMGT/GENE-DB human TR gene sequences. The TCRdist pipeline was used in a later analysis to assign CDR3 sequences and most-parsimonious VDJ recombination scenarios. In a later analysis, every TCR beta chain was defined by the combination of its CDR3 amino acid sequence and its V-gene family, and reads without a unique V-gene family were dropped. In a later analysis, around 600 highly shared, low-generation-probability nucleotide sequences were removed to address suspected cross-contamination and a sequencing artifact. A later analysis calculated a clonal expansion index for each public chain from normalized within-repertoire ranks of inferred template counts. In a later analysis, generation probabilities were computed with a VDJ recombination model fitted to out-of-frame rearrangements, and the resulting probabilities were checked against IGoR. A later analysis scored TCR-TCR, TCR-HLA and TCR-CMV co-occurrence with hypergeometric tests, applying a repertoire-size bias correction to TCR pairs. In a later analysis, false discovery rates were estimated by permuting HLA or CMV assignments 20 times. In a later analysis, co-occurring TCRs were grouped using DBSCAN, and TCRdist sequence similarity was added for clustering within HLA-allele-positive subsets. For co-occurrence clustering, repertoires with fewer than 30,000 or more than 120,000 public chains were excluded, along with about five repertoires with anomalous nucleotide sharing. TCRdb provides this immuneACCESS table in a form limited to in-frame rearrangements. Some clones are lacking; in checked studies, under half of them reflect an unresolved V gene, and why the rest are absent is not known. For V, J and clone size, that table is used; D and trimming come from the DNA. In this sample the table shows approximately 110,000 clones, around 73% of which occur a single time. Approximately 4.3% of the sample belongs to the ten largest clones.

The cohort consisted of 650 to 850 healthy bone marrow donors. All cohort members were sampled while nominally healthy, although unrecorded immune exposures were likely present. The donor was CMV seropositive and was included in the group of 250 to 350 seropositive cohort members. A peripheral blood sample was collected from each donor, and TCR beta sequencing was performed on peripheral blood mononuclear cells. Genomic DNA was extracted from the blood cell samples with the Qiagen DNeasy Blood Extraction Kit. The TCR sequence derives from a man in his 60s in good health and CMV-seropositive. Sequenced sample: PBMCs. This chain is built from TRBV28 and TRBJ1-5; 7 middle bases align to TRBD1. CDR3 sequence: CASSPPWGRGNQPQHF. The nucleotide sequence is TGTGCCAGCAGCCCTCCATGGGGCAGGGGGAATCAGCCCCAGCATTTT.